This T cell receptor (beta chain) was sequenced in a study of OX40 agonist ivuxolimab in advanced cancers. On the study more broadly: Prior therapy, whether anti-PD-1, anti-PD-L1 or anti-CTLA-4, was allowed, and more than 35% had some. Partial response was recorded in three patients: one hepatocellular carcinoma and two cutaneous melanoma cases.

There are 16 residues in the CDR3. With V trimmed by 0 bases and J by 4 bases, 6 bases remained unmatched. Germline V lookup: CDR1 SGHRS, CDR2 YFSETQ. Using immunoSEQ multiplex PCR, the repertoire was profiled, and TCRdb retains in-frame clones only, with some absent. Of 75,000 to 100,000 clones detected, 91% appear once; the ten largest clones hold 0.25% to 0.35%. The clonotype comes from an adult with an advanced solid tumor such as melanoma, head and neck, liver or kidney cancer. Source: CD4+ or CD8+ T cells sorted from blood, taken in a trial of the OX40 agonist ivuxolimab. The chain recombines TRBV5-1 with TRBJ1-4; 7 nucleotides line up with TRBD1. As DNA, the CDR3 is TGCGCCAGCAGCTTGGGTTTTAGGACAGGTAATGAAAAACTGTTTTTT. It codes for CASSLGFRTGNEKLFF.